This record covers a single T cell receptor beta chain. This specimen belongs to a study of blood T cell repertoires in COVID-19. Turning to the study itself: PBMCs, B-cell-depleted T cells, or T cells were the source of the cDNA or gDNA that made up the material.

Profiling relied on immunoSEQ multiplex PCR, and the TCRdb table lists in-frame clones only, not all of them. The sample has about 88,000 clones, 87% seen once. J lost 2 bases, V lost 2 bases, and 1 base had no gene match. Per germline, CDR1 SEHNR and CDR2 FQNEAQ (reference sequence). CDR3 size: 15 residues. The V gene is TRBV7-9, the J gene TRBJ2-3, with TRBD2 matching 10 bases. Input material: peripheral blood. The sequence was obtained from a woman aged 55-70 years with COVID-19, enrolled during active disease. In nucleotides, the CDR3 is TGTGCCAGCAGCTTACTAGCGGGGGCCACAGATACGCAGTATTTT. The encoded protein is CASSLLAGATDTQYF.